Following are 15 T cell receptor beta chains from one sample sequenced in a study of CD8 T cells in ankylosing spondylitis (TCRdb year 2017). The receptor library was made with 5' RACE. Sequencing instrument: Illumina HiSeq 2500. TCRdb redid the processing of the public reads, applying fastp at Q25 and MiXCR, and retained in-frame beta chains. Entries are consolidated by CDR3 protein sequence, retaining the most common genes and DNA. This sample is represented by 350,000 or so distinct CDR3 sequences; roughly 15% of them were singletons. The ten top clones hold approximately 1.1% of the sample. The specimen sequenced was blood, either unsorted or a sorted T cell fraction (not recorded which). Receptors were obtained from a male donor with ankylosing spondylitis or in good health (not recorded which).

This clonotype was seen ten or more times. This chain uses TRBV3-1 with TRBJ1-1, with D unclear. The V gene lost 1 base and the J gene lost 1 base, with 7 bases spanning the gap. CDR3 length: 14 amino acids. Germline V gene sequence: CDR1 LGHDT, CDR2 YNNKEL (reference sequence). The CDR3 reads CASSQVAGNTEAFF. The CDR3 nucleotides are TGTGCCAGCAGCCAAGTAGCCGGGAACACTGAAGCTTTCTTT. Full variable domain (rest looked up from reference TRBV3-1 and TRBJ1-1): DTAVSQTPKYLVTQMGNDKSIKCEQNLGHDTMYWYKQDSKKFLKIMFSYNNKELIINETVPNRFSPKSPDKAHLNLHINSLELGDSAVYFCASSQVAGNTEAFFGQGTRLTVV.

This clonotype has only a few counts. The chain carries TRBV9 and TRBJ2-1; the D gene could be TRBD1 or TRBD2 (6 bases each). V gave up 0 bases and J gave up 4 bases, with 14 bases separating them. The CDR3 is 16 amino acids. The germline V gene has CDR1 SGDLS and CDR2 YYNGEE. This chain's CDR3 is CASSVAVGGYYNEQFF. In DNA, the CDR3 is TGTGCCAGCAGCGTAGCAGTAGGGGGGTATTACAATGAGCAGTTCTTC.

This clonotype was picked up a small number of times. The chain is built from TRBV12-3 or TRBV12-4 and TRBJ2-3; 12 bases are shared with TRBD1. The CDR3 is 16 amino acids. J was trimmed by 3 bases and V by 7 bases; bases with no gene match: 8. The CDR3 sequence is CASTLGTGGLTDTQYF. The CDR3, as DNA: TGTGCCAGCACCCTGGGGACAGGGGGCCTAACAGATACGCAGTATTTT.

In DNA form, the CDR3 reads TGTGCCAGCATTTCAGGACAGGCAAAGCCCTACGAGCAGTACTTC. It encodes CASISGQAKPYEQYF. The chain is built from TRBV11-2 and TRBJ2-7, with 7 bases aligning to TRBD1. The CDR3 sequence is 15 residues long. Germline assignment: CDR1 SGHAT and CDR2 FQNNGV. V lost 7 bases and J lost 2; bases outside the gene matches: 11.

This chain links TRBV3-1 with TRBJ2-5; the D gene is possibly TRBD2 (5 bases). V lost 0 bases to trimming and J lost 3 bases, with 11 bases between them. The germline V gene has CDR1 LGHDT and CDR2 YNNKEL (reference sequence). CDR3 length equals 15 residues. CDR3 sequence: CASSQDPAEEETQYF. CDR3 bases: TGTGCCAGCAGCCAAGATCCGGCGGAGGAAGAGACCCAGTACTTC.

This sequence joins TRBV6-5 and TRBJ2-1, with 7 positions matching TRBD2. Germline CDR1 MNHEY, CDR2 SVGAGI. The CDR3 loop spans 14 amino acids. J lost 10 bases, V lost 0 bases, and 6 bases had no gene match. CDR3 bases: TGTGCCAGCAGTTACTCGAAGCGGGACGGGGAGCAGTTCTTC. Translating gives CASSYSKRDGEQFF.

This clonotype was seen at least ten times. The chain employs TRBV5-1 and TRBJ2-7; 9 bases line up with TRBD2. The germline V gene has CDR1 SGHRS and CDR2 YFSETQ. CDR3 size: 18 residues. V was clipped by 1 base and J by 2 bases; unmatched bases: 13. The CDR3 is CASSLWISTSGFTYEQYF. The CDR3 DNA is TGCGCCAGCAGCTTGTGGATCTCGACTAGCGGATTTACCTACGAGCAGTACTTC.

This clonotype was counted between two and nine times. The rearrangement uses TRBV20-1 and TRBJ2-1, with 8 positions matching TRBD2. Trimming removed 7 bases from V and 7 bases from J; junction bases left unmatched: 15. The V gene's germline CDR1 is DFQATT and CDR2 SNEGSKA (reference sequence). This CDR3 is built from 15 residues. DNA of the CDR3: TGCAGTGTTGAAATAGCGGGGCCTCGATCGAATGAGCAGTTCTTC. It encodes CSVEIAGPRSNEQFF.

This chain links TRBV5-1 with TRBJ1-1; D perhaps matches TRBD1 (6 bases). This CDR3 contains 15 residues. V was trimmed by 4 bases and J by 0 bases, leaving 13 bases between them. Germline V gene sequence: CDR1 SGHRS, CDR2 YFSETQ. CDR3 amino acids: CASSPGATLNTEAFF. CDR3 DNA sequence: TGCGCCAGCAGCCCAGGGGCGACTTTGAACACTGAAGCTTTCTTT.

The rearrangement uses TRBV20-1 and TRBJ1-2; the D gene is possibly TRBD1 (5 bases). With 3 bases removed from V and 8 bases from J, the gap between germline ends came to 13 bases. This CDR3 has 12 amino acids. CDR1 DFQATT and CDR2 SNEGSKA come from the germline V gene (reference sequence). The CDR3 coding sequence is TGCAGTGCTAGTGGGGACGATAGCGGCTACACCTTC. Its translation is CSASGDDSGYTF.

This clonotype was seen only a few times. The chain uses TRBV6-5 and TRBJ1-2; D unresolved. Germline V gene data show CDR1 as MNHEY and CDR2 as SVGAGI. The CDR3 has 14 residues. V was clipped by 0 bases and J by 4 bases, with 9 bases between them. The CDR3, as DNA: TGTGCCAGCAGTTACTCTTCCGGACCCTATGGCTACACCTTC. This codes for CASSYSSGPYGYTF.

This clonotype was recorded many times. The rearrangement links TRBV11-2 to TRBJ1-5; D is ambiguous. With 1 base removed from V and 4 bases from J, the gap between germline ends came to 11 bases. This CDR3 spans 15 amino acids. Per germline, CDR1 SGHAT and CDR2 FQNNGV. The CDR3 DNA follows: TGTGCCAGCAGCTTAGGAGGCAGACCTAATCAGCCCCAGCATTTT. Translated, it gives CASSLGGRPNQPQHF.

The CDR3 region has the DNA TGTGCCAGCAGCCCCTCGGGACCGGAGCTGTTTTTT. It translates to CASSPSGPELFF. The chain is built from TRBV3-1 and TRBJ2-2, with D perhaps matching TRBD1 or TRBD2 (5 bases each). In germline, CDR1 is LGHDT, CDR2 YNNKEL (reference sequence). This CDR3 has 12 amino acids. The ends were cut back, 4 bases at V and 10 bases at J, with 10 bases in the middle.

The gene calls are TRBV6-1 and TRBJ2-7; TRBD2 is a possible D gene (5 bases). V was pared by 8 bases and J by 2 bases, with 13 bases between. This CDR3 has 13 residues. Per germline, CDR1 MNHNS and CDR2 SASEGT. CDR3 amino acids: CASARASPYEQYF. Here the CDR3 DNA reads TGTGCCAGCGCGAGGGCTTCCCCCTACGAGCAGTACTTC.

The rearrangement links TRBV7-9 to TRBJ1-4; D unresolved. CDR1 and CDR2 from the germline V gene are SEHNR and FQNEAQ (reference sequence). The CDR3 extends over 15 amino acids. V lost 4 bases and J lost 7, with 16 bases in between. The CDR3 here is CASSSPSGRSEKLFF. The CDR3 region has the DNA TGTGCCAGCAGCTCCCCGTCAGGCAGGAGTGAAAAACTGTTTTTT.